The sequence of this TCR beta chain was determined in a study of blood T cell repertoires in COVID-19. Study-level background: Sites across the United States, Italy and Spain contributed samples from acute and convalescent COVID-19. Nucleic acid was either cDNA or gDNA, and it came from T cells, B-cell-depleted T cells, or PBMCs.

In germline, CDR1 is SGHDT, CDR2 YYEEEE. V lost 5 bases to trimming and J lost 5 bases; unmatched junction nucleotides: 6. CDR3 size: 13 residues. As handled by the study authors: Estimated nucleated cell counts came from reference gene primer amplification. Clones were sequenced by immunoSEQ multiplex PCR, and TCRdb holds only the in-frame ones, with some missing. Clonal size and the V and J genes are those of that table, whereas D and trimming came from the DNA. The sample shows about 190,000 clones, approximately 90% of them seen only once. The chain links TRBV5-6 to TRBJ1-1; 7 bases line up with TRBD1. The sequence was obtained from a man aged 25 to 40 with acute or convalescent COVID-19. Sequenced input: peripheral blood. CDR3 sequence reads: CASRQGIGTEAFF. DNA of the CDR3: TGTGCCAGCAGACAGGGGATCGGGACTGAAGCTTTCTTT.